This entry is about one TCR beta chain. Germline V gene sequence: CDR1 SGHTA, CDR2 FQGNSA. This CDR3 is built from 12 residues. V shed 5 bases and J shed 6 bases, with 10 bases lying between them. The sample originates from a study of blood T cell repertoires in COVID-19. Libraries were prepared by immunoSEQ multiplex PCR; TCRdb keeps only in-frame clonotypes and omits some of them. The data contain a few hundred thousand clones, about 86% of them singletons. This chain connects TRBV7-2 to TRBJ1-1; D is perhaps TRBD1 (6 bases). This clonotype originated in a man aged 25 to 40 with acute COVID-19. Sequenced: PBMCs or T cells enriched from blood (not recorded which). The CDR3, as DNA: TGTGCCAGCAGCCCCACAGGGTCTGAAGCTTTCTTT. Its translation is CASSPTGSEAFF.